These 3 T cell receptor beta chains were sequenced from one sample in a study of blood T cell repertoires in COVID-19. Here immunoSEQ multiplex PCR was the method, and the copy in TCRdb shows in-frame clones only, minus some. The sample lists tens of thousands of clones; roughly 90% were seen once. Sequences were obtained from peripheral blood. The receptors here all came from a human donor in a cohort sampled during active COVID-19.

V usage is TRBV2 and J usage is TRBJ2-3; weak D call: TRBD1 (6 bases). There are 14 residues in the CDR3. The ends were cut back, 5 bases at V and 2 bases at J, with 11 bases in the middle. CDR1 is SNHLY and CDR2 is FYNNEI in the germline V gene. This CDR3 reads CASSTGPATDTQYF. In DNA form, the CDR3 reads TGTGCCAGCAGTACAGGGCCCGCCACAGATACGCAGTATTTT.

V and J are TRBV5-1 and TRBJ1-6, with a possible D match to TRBD1 (5 bases). The CDR3 runs to 13 residues. The germline V and J ends were trimmed by 4 bases and 8 bases, with 10 bases remaining between them. From germline, CDR1 is SGHRS and CDR2 YFSETQ. The CDR3 DNA reads as TGCGCCAGCAGCCAGGGTCGCGATTCACCCCTCCACTTT. This gives the protein CASSQGRDSPLHF.

A single count supports this clone. The rearrangement links TRBV7-8 to TRBJ2-1; a weak D match, TRBD2 (5 bases). Germline CDR1 is SGHVS and CDR2 is FQNEAQ. Trimming left V 3 bases short and J 9 bases short, with 18 bases between. The CDR3 has 15 residues. CDR3 DNA sequence: TGTGCCAGCAGCTTTTTCTCTCGGGGAGACGGTGAGCAGTTCTTC. Translating gives CASSFFSRGDGEQFF.